Included here is one T cell receptor (beta chain) sequence, with context. Its antigen remains unidentified. Within one base of it there is no much larger clone, and no base qualities were kept. The data originate from a study of blood T cell repertoires in COVID-19 (dated by TCRdb to 2018 to 2021). In the study overall: Samples from collaborators originated in the United States, Italy and Spain and spanned both the acute and convalescent phases of COVID-19. The material from the prospective study consisted of cDNA or gDNA derived from T cells, B-cell-depleted T cells, or PBMCs. Subjects who had been exposed to COVID-19, were actively infected with it, or had recovered from it provided the deeply sampled blood TCRbeta repertoires that made up the dataset. A freely available public database, intended as a resource for researchers studying the immune response to SARS-CoV-2, is where the repertoires were released. Samples were obtained from the ongoing ImmuneRACE study (first 160 participants) and from about 1,300 subjects provided by 6 global collaborators. Sample metadata almost always included a de-identified subject ID, COVID-19 status, age in years and sex. Where available, HLA class I and class II types were taken from metadata supplied by the sample provider and were not determined by assay-based typing.

Including the terminal cysteine and phenylalanine, the CDR3 comprises 17 residues. CDR3 DNA only is kept here, 51 bases in frame from base 1. The trim is 6 bases for V and 2 bases for J, with a gap of 17 bases between the germline ends. Via the germline V gene, CDR1 is MDHEN and CDR2 SYDVKM. One collaborating source in Seattle enrolled patients during active infection and followed them longitudinally through the course of disease. The collaborating institutions used their own protocols to collect whole blood in K2EDTA tubes. For TCRbeta analysis, collaborators shipped samples as frozen whole blood, isolated PBMCs, or DNA extracted from either of those sample types. The immunoSEQ Assay, a bias-controlled multiplex PCR, was used to amplify TCRbeta CDR3 regions from genomic DNA. The published analysis was carried out like this. Nucleated cell counts per sample were estimated from amplification of reference gene primers within the assay. To quantify the absolute abundance of each unique TCRbeta CDR3 rearrangement, sequence reads were collapsed and filtered. For each sample, productive Simpson clonality was calculated as the square root of Simpson's diversity index over productive rearrangements. TCRdb holds this immuneACCESS table with in-frame rearrangements only. Some clones are missing; in checked studies, unresolved V genes explain under half, and the rest has no known cause. That table gives V, J and clone size, and the DNA gave D and trimming. The sample profile shows hundreds of thousands of clones; approximately 88% of them were found once. Around 3% of the sample comes from the top ten.

Overall study outcomes, separate from this receptor: The quantity of clinical and demographic metadata differed by source and by participant and was supplied without curation.

The chain was built from TRBV28 and TRBJ1-6; no confident D gene assignment can be made. This clonotype was obtained from a woman in her thirties with COVID-19, enrolled during active disease. The source material was peripheral blood. The nucleotide sequence reads TGTGCCAGCAGGACTACCGGATACTGGACCTATAATTCACCCCTCCACTTT. It translates to CASRTTGYWTYNSPLHF.